The 7 T cell receptor beta chains presented below share a single source sample, sequenced in a study of blood T cell repertoires in COVID-19. Clones were sequenced by immunoSEQ multiplex PCR, and TCRdb holds only the in-frame ones, with some missing. The top ten hold about 0.65% of the sample, which has 450,000 to 600,000 clones, about 90% seen once. The sequencing input was PBMCs or T cells enriched from blood (not recorded which). Receptors originate from a young woman who had recovered from COVID-19.

V gene TRBV15 combines with J gene TRBJ1-6; no clear D gene. Germline values: CDR1 LNHNV, CDR2 YYDKDF (reference sequence). The CDR3 loop spans 14 amino acids. V was shortened by 1 base and J by 8 bases, with 9 bases between the two germline ends. As DNA, the CDR3 is TGTGCCACCAGCAGAGTTACGCGGGATTCACCCCTCCACTTT. Translation gives CATSRVTRDSPLHF.

This rearrangement joins TRBV4-1 to TRBJ2-1; 7 bases are shared with TRBD2. CDR1 MGHRA and CDR2 YSYEKL come from the germline V gene. V lost 3 bases and J lost 8; bases outside the gene matches: 13. The CDR3 totals 16 residues. The CDR3 region has the DNA TGCGCCAGCAGCCACCCCCGACTAGCATCTAGCCATGAGCAGTTCTTC. It translates to CASSHPRLASSHEQFF.

The chain carries TRBV24-1 and TRBJ1-3; D is uncertain. Trimming took off 3 bases at V and 2 bases at J, with 4 bases between the two ends. The CDR3 has 13 residues. Looked up from germline, CDR1 is KGHDR and CDR2 is SFDVKD. Here the CDR3 reads CATSDPTGNTIYF. In DNA, the CDR3 is TGTGCCACCAGTGATCCCACTGGAAACACCATATATTTT.

This clone was detected once. The sample contains more than one DNA sequence encoding this CDR3. V and J are TRBV7-3 and TRBJ1-1; 7 bases are shared with TRBD1. CDR3 length: 13 amino acids. Trimming cost V 4 bases and J 4 bases; bases outside gene matches: 3. Per the germline V gene, CDR1 is SGHTA and CDR2 is FQGTGA. For the CDR3, the DNA is TGTGCCAGCAGCTCCTCAGGGGGCACTGAAGCTTTCTTT. It specifies CASSSSGGTEAFF.

The chain combines TRBV15 with TRBJ1-2; no reliable D call. The CDR3 contains 14 residues. Germline values: CDR1 LNHNV, CDR2 YYDKDF (reference sequence). V dropped 3 bases and J dropped 4 bases, with 12 bases sitting between them. CDR3 DNA sequence: TGTGCCACCAGCAGGAGAACGTCCGCCTATGGCTACACCTTC. Translating it yields CATSRRTSAYGYTF.

In DNA form, the CDR3 reads TGTGCCACGAAGGAAGGAGCGGGGCGTCCCTACGAGCAGTACTTC. Translated: CATKEGAGRPYEQYF. The chain is built from TRBV10-3 and TRBJ2-7, with 7 bases identical to TRBD2. CDR1 is ENHRY and CDR2 is SYGVKD in the germline V gene. V lost 10 bases to trimming and J lost 2 bases; unmatched junction nucleotides: 14. The CDR3 is made up of 15 amino acids.

The gene calls are TRBV5-6 and TRBJ1-6; possibly TRBD1 for D (6 bases). The CDR3 spans 16 residues. CDR1 and CDR2 (germline): SGHDT, YYEEEE. The V gene lost 4 bases and the J gene lost 6 bases, with 17 bases spanning the gap. The CDR3, as DNA: TGTGCCAGCAGCCCAATCGGACAGCCTTCTAATTCACCCCTCCACTTT. Amino acids: CASSPIGQPSNSPLHF.